A selection of T cell receptor beta chains follows, all from one sample in a study of T-cell reconstitution after alpha-beta-depleted transplantation in children. TCRdb reprocessed the PCR reads via MiXCR and lists one record per CDR3 protein. The sample consists of hundreds of thousands of distinct CDR3 sequences, about 8.4% of them appearing once. The sequencing here drew on PBMCs, mostly from graft donor cells, taken 360 days after TCRalphabeta/CD19-depleted stem cell transplant. Receptors originate from a male patient aged 2 to 9 who had a stem cell transplant for acute myeloid leukemia, so the T cells may come from the graft donor. The CDR3 runs from the conserved cysteine through the conserved F or W. The D gene is left open where the match is weak. Size tells how often a clone was seen (once, few, many) or the class of an expanded clone, and some rows leave it out.

j_call | d_call | clone_size | v_call | cdr3_nt | cdr3_aa
TRBJ2-2 | - | - | TRBV24-1 | TGTGCCACCAGTGATCCCCCCAGCGGGGAGCTGTTTTTT | CATSDPPSGELFF
TRBJ2-1 | TRBD2 | many | TRBV7-9 | TGTGCCAGCAGCCACCGGGACTACCATACCTGGGCGCAGTTCTTC | CASSHRDYHTWAQFF
TRBJ2-2 | TRBD2 | many | TRBV12-3/TRBV12-4 | TGTGCCAGCAGTTTTGTCACTAGCGGGAGGAATTCCGGGGAGCTGTTTTTT | CASSFVTSGRNSGELFF
TRBJ1-2 | - | few | TRBV5-1 | TGCGCCAGCAGCTTGACACGCGGGGGCTCTGGCTACACCTTC | CASSLTRGGSGYTF
TRBJ2-3 | - | few | TRBV5-5 | TGTGCCAGCAACACGCGAAATGGGGGCTTGGATACGCAGTATTTT | CASNTRNGGLDTQYF
TRBJ2-2 | TRBD1 | many | TRBV10-3 | TGTGCCATCAGAGAGACAGGGGGAGGAAGCACCGGGGAGCTGTTTTTT | CAIRETGGGSTGELFF
TRBJ2-7 | TRBD1 | - | TRBV7-2 | TGTGCCAGCAGCTTAGTAGGAGAGACAGGGTGGGATTGGGAGCAGTACTTC | CASSLVGETGWDWEQYF
TRBJ2-1 | - | many | TRBV10-3 | TGTGCCATCAGTGGGGGCAGGGGAGGTGAGCAGTTCTTC | CAISGGRGGEQFF
TRBJ1-2 | - | many | TRBV20-1 | TGCAGTGCTAAAAGCGGGTATGGCTACACCTTC | CSAKSGYGYTF
TRBJ1-6 | - | few | TRBV6-1 | TGTGCCAGCAGTGAAAGGCAGGGTAAATCACCCCTCCACTTT | CASSERQGKSPLHF
TRBJ2-5 | - | few | TRBV12-3/TRBV12-4 | TGTGCCAGCAGTTTAATGTCAGAAGAGACCCAGTACTTC | CASSLMSEETQYF
TRBJ2-7 | TRBD1 | - | TRBV18 | TGTGCCAGCTCAGAGGACAGGGTGAAGTGGTACGAGCAGTACTTC | CASSEDRVKWYEQYF
TRBJ2-1 | - | many | TRBV29-1 | TGCAGCGTTGACCAGGACTACCCCTACAATGAGCAGTTCTTC | CSVDQDYPYNEQFF
TRBJ2-3 | - | - | TRBV7-9 | TGTGCCAGCAGCTTAATTGCGGGGAGCAGCACAGATACGCAGTATTTT | CASSLIAGSSTDTQYF
TRBJ2-5 | - | few | TRBV29-1 | TGCAGCGTTGAAAGGGGAAATTTAGGATCGGAGACCCAGTACTTC | CSVERGNLGSETQYF
TRBJ1-2 | - | many | TRBV7-2 | TGTGCCAGCAGCTTAGAACGGTCAGCTAACTATGGCTACACCTTC | CASSLERSANYGYTF
TRBJ2-1 | TRBD2 | - | TRBV12-3/TRBV12-4 | TGTGCCAGCAGCCAGGGACTAGCGGGAGTCACGCGCCACAATGAGCAGTTCTTC | CASSQGLAGVTRHNEQFF
TRBJ1-1 | TRBD1 | many | TRBV5-6 | TGTGCCAGCAGAGCGAGGACAGGCGGCAACACTGAAGCTTTCTTT | CASRARTGGNTEAFF
TRBJ1-1 | TRBD1 | few | TRBV12-3/TRBV12-4 | TGTGCCAGCAGTCCCCGACAGGGATGGGCCACTGAAGCTTTCTTT | CASSPRQGWATEAFF
TRBJ2-5 | - | many | TRBV6-5 | TGTGCCAGCAGTTACGGACGAAACTTGGGTGAGGCCCAGTACTTC | CASSYGRNLGEAQYF
TRBJ2-4 | - | few | TRBV11-2 | TGTGCCAGCAGCTTAGATGTCGGACTCGGAGCCAAAAACATTCAGTACTTC | CASSLDVGLGAKNIQYF
TRBJ2-5 | - | - | TRBV20-1 | TGCAGTGCCCCCCGAGGGGGTCAAGAGACCCAGTACTTC | CSAPRGGQETQYF
TRBJ2-7 | TRBD2 | many | TRBV20-1 | TGCAGTGCTAGTAATCCGGGAGGGCCCCACGAGCAGTACTTC | CSASNPGGPHEQYF
TRBJ2-1 | - | many | TRBV6-2/TRBV6-3 | TGTGCCAGCACCGACTACGAACACAATGAGCAGTTCTTC | CASTDYEHNEQFF
TRBJ1-1 | TRBD1 | few | TRBV18 | TGTGCCAGCTCAGCCGACAGGGACTCTGAAGCTTTCTTT | CASSADRDSEAFF
TRBJ2-3 | TRBD2 | - | TRBV20-1 | TGCAGTGCTCAGTGGGCGGGGGTCGATACGCAGTATTTT | CSAQWAGVDTQYF
TRBJ2-3 | TRBD2 | many | TRBV20-1 | TGCAGTGCTAGGGGGACTAGCGGGAGAACAGATACGCAGTATTTT | CSARGTSGRTDTQYF
TRBJ2-5 | - | - | TRBV5-5 | TGTGCCAGCAGCGCCAGGCAGACAGACACCATAGAGACCCAGTACTTC | CASSARQTDTIETQYF
TRBJ2-1 | TRBD1 | once | TRBV3-1 | TGTGCCAGCAGCCCTAGACAGGGAAGTGAGCAGTTCTTC | CASSPRQGSEQFF
TRBJ2-1 | - | few | TRBV4-2 | TGTGCCAGCAGCCAAGATGGTTGGGGGGACAGTTCCTACAATGAGCAGTTCTTC | CASSQDGWGDSSYNEQFF
TRBJ2-3 | - | - | TRBV10-3 | TGTGCCATCAGTCCAAGTCGGGGGGCAGGCACAGATACGCAGTATTTT | CAISPSRGAGTDTQYF
TRBJ2-1 | - | few | TRBV9 | TGTGCCAGCAGCGTAGGGGTACACAATGAGCAGTTCTTC | CASSVGVHNEQFF